The 21 T cell receptor beta chains in this list originate from one sample, sequenced in a study of blood T cell repertoires in COVID-19. This table comes from immunoSEQ multiplex PCR, and its TCRdb copy is limited to in-frame clones, with some not included. The sample lists approximately 270,000 clones; almost 90% were seen once. Sequencing was carried out using peripheral blood. Source of these receptors: an elderly man with acute or convalescent COVID-19.

In DNA, the CDR3 is TGCGCCAGCAGTCTAGCGGGTTCTGACGAGCAGTTCTTC. This codes for CASSLAGSDEQFF. The chain combines TRBV5-1 with TRBJ2-1; TRBD2 agrees at 8 bases. The CDR3 is 13 residues long. After removal of 5 bases from V and 10 bases from J, the junction contained 8 bases not matched to a gene. The germline V gene encodes CDR1 SGHRS and CDR2 YFSETQ.

This chain joins TRBV6-2 or TRBV6-3 and TRBJ1-1; 7 nucleotides match TRBD1. The trim removed 4 bases at V and 3 bases at J, leaving 5 bases unmatched. This CDR3 has 14 residues. Germline CDR1 MNHEY, CDR2 SVGEGT. The CDR3 region has the DNA TGTGCCAGCAGTTCTTACAGGGGTGACACTGAAGCTTTCTTT. This encodes CASSSYRGDTEAFF.

The gene calls are TRBV6-5 and TRBJ2-7; possible D gene TRBD2, 6 bases. The V gene lost 7 bases and the J gene lost 7 bases, with 14 bases spanning the gap. Germline V lookup: CDR1 MNHEY, CDR2 SVGAGI. This CDR3 comprises 12 residues. CDR3 residues: CASKFSGREQYF. In nucleotides, the CDR3 is TGTGCCAGCAAATTTAGCGGCAGGGAGCAGTACTTC.

The chain links TRBV19 to TRBJ2-5, with a weak D call TRBD1 (5 bases). The CDR3 runs to 15 residues. V was shortened by 3 bases and J by 4 bases, with 15 bases between the two germline ends. Germline V gene lookup returns CDR1 LNHDA and CDR2 SQIVND (reference sequence). CDR3 sequence (DNA): TGTGCCAGTAGTATCGCGGCAGGGTCGTTAGAGACCCAGTACTTC. It encodes CASSIAAGSLETQYF.

The chain links TRBV7-3 to TRBJ1-5, with D possibly matching TRBD1 (5 bases). This CDR3 contains 15 residues. The ends were cut back, 6 bases at V and 4 bases at J, with 16 bases in the middle. Germline assignment: CDR1 SGHTA and CDR2 FQGTGA. The CDR3 nucleotides are TGTGCCAGCAGACCTGACAGCGCCACAAATCAGCCCCAGCATTTT. As protein: CASRPDSATNQPQHF.

CDR3 sequence reads: CASSPGQGAGQPQHF. CDR3 sequence (DNA): TGCGCCAGCAGCCCGGGACAGGGGGCGGGTCAGCCCCAGCATTTT. V usage is TRBV4-3 and J usage is TRBJ1-5; TRBD1 matches at 12 bases. Losses at the gene ends were 4 bases for V and 6 bases for J; bases not matched to a gene: 4. From germline, CDR1 is LGHNA and CDR2 YSLEER. The CDR3 has 15 amino acids.

The chain carries TRBV7-8 and TRBJ1-5, with TRBD1 identical over 8 bases. The CDR3 has 15 amino acids. Per the germline V gene, CDR1 is SGHVS and CDR2 is FQNEAQ. Unmatched junction bases numbered 9, after V lost 5 bases and J lost 6 bases. The CDR3 DNA reads TGTGCCAGCAGCGAACGGACAGGGTGGCCTCAGCCCCAGCATTTT. Its protein is CASSERTGWPQPQHF.

This chain joins TRBV19 and TRBJ1-6; D gene uncertain. Germline V gene sequence: CDR1 LNHDA, CDR2 SQIVND (reference sequence). This CDR3 has 16 residues. V gave up 7 bases and J gave up 0 bases, with 13 bases separating them. The CDR3 protein is CASKEPGSSYNSPLHF. DNA of the CDR3: TGTGCCAGTAAAGAGCCTGGGAGCTCCTATAATTCACCCCTCCACTTT.

The rearrangement uses TRBV5-6 and TRBJ2-7, with 8 bases lining up with TRBD1. There are 14 residues in the CDR3. Germline lookup yields CDR1 SGHDT and CDR2 YYEEEE. The J segment lost 0 bases and the V segment lost 4 bases, leaving 3 bases of the junction unmatched. The CDR3, as DNA: TGTGCCAGCAGCCCGACAGGGGCCTCCTACGAGCAGTACTTC. Translated, it gives CASSPTGASYEQYF.

The CDR3 spells CASSLEQGAYNEQFF. DNA of the CDR3: TGTGCCAGCAGCTTAGAACAGGGGGCATACAATGAGCAGTTCTTC. This chain joins TRBV7-2 and TRBJ2-1, with 9 bases matching TRBD1. The CDR3 is made up of 15 amino acids. CDR1 is SGHTA and CDR2 is FQGNSA in the germline V gene. Unmatched junction bases numbered 2, after V lost 1 base and J lost 4 bases.

This sequence joins TRBV3-1 (or the pseudogene TRBV3-2) and TRBJ2-5, with TRBD2 matching over 10 bases. Germline V gene sequence: CDR1 LGHDT, CDR2 YNNKEL (reference sequence). The ends lost 4 bases at V and 5 bases at J; junction bases unmatched: 10. This CDR3 has 16 amino acids. This chain's CDR3 is CASSRSLGLALETQYF. The CDR3 DNA reads as TGTGCCAGCAGCCGGAGCCTGGGACTAGCGTTGGAGACCCAGTACTTC.

CDR3 bases: TGCAGCGTTTCCCCAGGGGGAACCTACGAGCAGTACTTC. Protein product: CSVSPGGTYEQYF. The chain combines TRBV29-1 with TRBJ2-7; 7 bases fit TRBD1. V lost 5 bases to trimming and J lost 2 bases; unmatched junction nucleotides: 6. The CDR3 totals 13 residues. Looked up from germline, CDR1 is SQVTM and CDR2 is ANQGSEA.

The chain couples TRBV4-3 to TRBJ1-3; 7 bases agree with TRBD1. The CDR3 loop spans 18 amino acids. Germline values: CDR1 LGHNA, CDR2 YSLEER. The V and J ends lost 3 bases and 0 bases, in that order; junction bases with no gene match: 11. CDR3: CASSQTLGQASSGNTIYF. In nucleotides, the CDR3 is TGCGCCAGCAGCCAGACCCTCGGACAGGCGAGCTCTGGAAACACCATATATTTT.

V is TRBV5-1 and J is TRBJ2-3, with 9 bases that match TRBD1. Trimming took 0 bases from V and 6 from J; bases not matched to a gene: 11. Germline CDR1 and CDR2: SGHRS and YFSETQ. This CDR3 is built from 17 residues. The CDR3 is CASSLDGDRDSADTQYF. DNA for the CDR3: TGCGCCAGCAGCTTGGACGGGGACAGGGATTCGGCGGATACGCAGTATTTT.

This chain links TRBV28 with TRBJ1-4; TRBD1 matches 9 bases. The V gene end was trimmed by 2 bases and the J gene end by 5 bases; junction bases not matched to a gene: 3. The germline V gene encodes CDR1 MDHEN and CDR2 SYDVKM. This CDR3 has 15 residues. The CDR3 DNA sequence: TGTGCCAGCAGTTTACTGACAGGGGGAAATGAAAAACTGTTTTTT. The encoded protein is CASSLLTGGNEKLFF.

The V and J genes are TRBV3-1 (or the pseudogene TRBV3-2) and TRBJ1-2, with D perhaps TRBD1 (5 bases). Germline CDR1 reads LGHDT; CDR2 reads YNNKEL (reference sequence). The CDR3 has 14 amino acids. The ends were cut back, 3 bases at V and 8 bases at J, with 16 bases in the middle. This CDR3 reads CASSHDSGARGYTF. The CDR3 DNA reads as TGTGCCAGCAGCCATGACAGTGGGGCTCGCGGCTACACCTTC.

The chain carries TRBV11-2 and TRBJ2-7; D unresolved. V was cut by 2 bases and J by 1 base, with 9 bases left in between. Germline CDR1 SGHAT, CDR2 FQNNGV. The CDR3 covers 14 residues. CDR3 nucleotide sequence: TGTGCCAGCAGCTTATGGTCCAGTTCCTACGAGCAGTACTTC. It specifies CASSLWSSSYEQYF.

The rearrangement uses TRBV7-6 and TRBJ1-5; D perhaps matches TRBD1 (5 bases). The CDR3 has 15 residues. The V end was cut by 1 base, the J end by 0 bases, with 7 bases between. From germline, CDR1 is SGHVS and CDR2 FNYEAQ. This chain's CDR3 is CASSLGDFSNQPQHF. The CDR3 DNA reads as TGTGCCAGCAGCTTAGGGGACTTTAGCAATCAGCCCCAGCATTTT.

The chain employs TRBV29-1 and TRBJ1-2; D is ambiguous. The CDR3 length is 15 residues. Germline V gene data show CDR1 as SQVTM and CDR2 as ANQGSEA. The germline V and J ends were trimmed by 0 bases and 2 bases, with 13 bases remaining between them. The CDR3 reads CSVEDRARANYGYTF. CDR3 coding DNA: TGCAGCGTTGAAGATAGGGCGAGGGCCAACTATGGCTACACCTTC.

The J gene is TRBJ1-1, the V gene TRBV6-5; D possibly corresponds to TRBD1 (5 bases). Trimming removed 2 bases at V and 1 base at J, with 11 bases between. The CDR3 is made up of 15 amino acids. The germline gives CDR1 MNHEY, CDR2 SVGAGI. The CDR3 loop reads CASSYPGLKNTEAFF. CDR3 bases: TGTGCCAGCAGTTACCCGGGACTGAAGAACACTGAAGCTTTCTTT.

This sequence joins TRBV11-3 and TRBJ2-2; 8 bases agree with TRBD1. The V segment lost 1 base and the J segment 1 base; nucleotides outside the gene matches: 2. Germline V lookup: CDR1 SGHNT, CDR2 YENEEA. The CDR3 runs to 16 residues. CDR3 coding DNA: TGTGCCAGCAGCTTAGCAGGGGGCCTGAACACCGGGGAGCTGTTTTTT. Amino acid sequence: CASSLAGGLNTGELFF.